Listed below are T cell receptor beta chains from one sample, sequenced in a study of Ad26.COV2.S vaccination and SARS-CoV-2 variants. TCRdb keeps only in-frame clones here, not all; method: immunoSEQ multiplex PCR. The sample holds some 240,000 clones, about 83% seen once. Material: peripheral blood, obtained in a trial of Ad26.COV2.S vaccine versus placebo. All receptors come from a person between 18 and 65 years old who received the Ad26.COV2.S COVID-19 vaccine or a placebo. The CDR3 runs from the conserved cysteine through the conserved F or W. D genes are given only for firm matches. Only some rows state a clone size, as once, few, many or a class for expanded clones.

J gene: TRBJ2-1; CDR3 length: 15; clone size: .; D gene: .; V gene: TRBV25-1; CDR3 protein: CASSDLSKRRNEQFF; CDR3 DNA: TGTGCCAGCAGTGACCTATCGAAGAGGAGGAATGAGCAGTTCTTC
J gene: TRBJ2-3; CDR3 length: 12; clone size: .; D gene: .; V gene: TRBV30; CDR3 protein: CAWSGSTDTQYF; CDR3 DNA: TGTGCCTGGAGTGGAAGCACAGATACGCAGTATTTT
J gene: TRBJ2-1; CDR3 length: 15; clone size: .; D gene: TRBD1; V gene: TRBV6-5; CDR3 protein: CASSPTGDLYNEQFF; CDR3 DNA: TGTGCCAGCAGCCCGACAGGGGATCTCTACAATGAGCAGTTCTTC
J gene: TRBJ2-5; CDR3 length: 12; clone size: .; D gene: TRBD1; V gene: TRBV30; CDR3 protein: CAWDRGRKTQYF; CDR3 DNA: TGTGCCTGGGACAGGGGGCGGAAGACCCAGTACTTC
J gene: TRBJ2-1; CDR3 length: 17; clone size: .; D gene: TRBD2; V gene: TRBV12-5; CDR3 protein: CASGSLRGGGPYNEQFF; CDR3 DNA: TGTGCTAGTGGTTCCCTAAGAGGCGGGGGGCCCTACAATGAGCAGTTCTTC
J gene: TRBJ1-5; CDR3 length: 16; clone size: .; D gene: .; V gene: TRBV7-2; CDR3 protein: CASSLRSLGSNQPQHF; CDR3 DNA: TGTGCCAGCAGCTTACGCTCCCTGGGGAGCAATCAGCCCCAGCATTTT
J gene: TRBJ1-5; CDR3 length: 18; clone size: once; D gene: TRBD1; V gene: TRBV4-2; CDR3 protein: CASSQEAAGGGRNQPQHF; CDR3 DNA: TGTGCCAGCAGCCAAGAAGCGGCAGGGGGCGGTCGCAATCAGCCCCAGCATTTT
J gene: TRBJ2-3; CDR3 length: 14; clone size: once; D gene: .; V gene: TRBV18; CDR3 protein: CASSLDRYTDTQYF; CDR3 DNA: TGTGCCAGCTCTCTGGACAGATACACAGATACGCAGTATTTT
J gene: TRBJ1-5; CDR3 length: 13; clone size: .; D gene: .; V gene: TRBV27; CDR3 protein: CASSKTGNQPQHF; CDR3 DNA: TGTGCCAGCAGTAAGACAGGAAATCAGCCCCAGCATTTT
J gene: TRBJ1-2; CDR3 length: 12; clone size: .; D gene: .; V gene: TRBV30; CDR3 protein: CTARDPYDGYTF; CDR3 DNA: TGTACCGCGCGGGACCCATATGATGGCTACACCTTC
J gene: TRBJ1-2; CDR3 length: 13; clone size: .; D gene: .; V gene: TRBV7-2; CDR3 protein: CASSLGSGLGYTF; CDR3 DNA: TGTGCCAGCAGCTTAGGCTCAGGGTTAGGCTACACCTTC
J gene: TRBJ2-5; CDR3 length: 13; clone size: .; D gene: .; V gene: TRBV7-9; CDR3 protein: CASTPSFQETQYF; CDR3 DNA: TGTGCCAGCACCCCTTCCTTCCAAGAGACCCAGTACTTC
J gene: TRBJ1-3; CDR3 length: 16; clone size: .; D gene: .; V gene: TRBV7-8; CDR3 protein: CASSRVGQNSGNTIYF; CDR3 DNA: TGTGCCAGCAGCCGAGTGGGACAAAACTCTGGAAACACCATATATTTT
J gene: TRBJ2-1; CDR3 length: 15; clone size: .; D gene: TRBD2; V gene: TRBV11-3; CDR3 protein: CASSWTSGRASEQFF; CDR3 DNA: TGTGCCAGCAGTTGGACTAGCGGGAGGGCCAGTGAGCAGTTCTTC
J gene: TRBJ2-1; CDR3 length: 16; clone size: .; D gene: .; V gene: TRBV7-8; CDR3 protein: CASSLVGTRPYNEQFF; CDR3 DNA: TGTGCCAGCAGCCTGGTAGGGACCCGACCCTACAATGAGCAGTTCTTC
J gene: TRBJ1-6; CDR3 length: 14; clone size: once; D gene: TRBD1; V gene: TRBV9; CDR3 protein: CASSAGTENSPLHF; CDR3 DNA: TGTGCCAGCAGCGCCGGGACAGAGAATTCACCCCTCCACTTT
J gene: TRBJ2-4; CDR3 length: 18; clone size: .; D gene: .; V gene: TRBV30; CDR3 protein: CAWSVQGGGTLAKNIQYF; CDR3 DNA: TGTGCCTGGAGTGTACAAGGGGGCGGGACCCTGGCCAAAAACATTCAGTACTTC
J gene: TRBJ1-1; CDR3 length: 14; clone size: .; D gene: .; V gene: TRBV6-5; CDR3 protein: CASNLGSMNTEAFF; CDR3 DNA: TGTGCCAGCAACCTCGGATCCATGAACACTGAAGCTTTCTTT
J gene: TRBJ1-2; CDR3 length: 13; clone size: .; D gene: TRBD1; V gene: TRBV7-2; CDR3 protein: CASRPDRGSGYTF; CDR3 DNA: TGTGCCAGCAGACCGGACAGGGGAAGTGGCTACACCTTC
J gene: TRBJ2-5; CDR3 length: 13; clone size: .; D gene: TRBD1; V gene: TRBV6-6; CDR3 protein: CASKNRGRETQYF; CDR3 DNA: TGTGCCAGCAAGAACAGGGGGCGAGAGACCCAGTACTTC
J gene: TRBJ2-1; CDR3 length: 18; clone size: .; D gene: TRBD2; V gene: TRBV4-1; CDR3 protein: CASSQATSGGPLQNEQFF; CDR3 DNA: TGCGCCAGCAGCCAAGCGACTAGCGGGGGGCCTCTTCAGAATGAGCAGTTCTTC